The rows below give T cell receptor beta chains drawn from one sample of a study of shared clonotypes between healthy human individuals. The data were produced by immunoSEQ multiplex PCR, yet TCRdb's version contains in-frame clones alone and is incomplete. The profile shows about 2.4 million clones, over 85% of them singletons. The sequenced sample consisted of naive CD4+ T cells from PBMCs. Every receptor here comes from a man between 18 and 35 years old in good health. Some clones in this sample may be carry-over from other donors' samples. CDR3s include the opening cysteine and the closing phenylalanine or tryptophan. A D gene is named only where the DNA matches it firmly. Size tells how often a clone was seen (once, few, many) or the class of an expanded clone, and some rows leave it out.

cdr3_aa	cdr3_nt	v_call	j_call	d_call	clone_size
CASSSRQASEQFF	TGTGCCAGCAGCTCACGACAGGCCAGTGAGCAGTTCTTC	TRBV7-3	TRBJ2-1	.	.
CASSALRGTGKGEF	TGTGCCAGCAGTGCCCTTCGGGGCACAGGGAAGGGGGAATTT	TRBV2	TRBJ1-5	.	.
CASSVGPPGHEQYF	TGTGCCAGCAGCGTAGGACCTCCTGGGCACGAGCAGTACTTC	TRBV9	TRBJ2-7	.	.
CASNVGGSGNTIYF	TGTGCCAGCAACGTGGGGGGCTCTGGAAACACCATATATTTT	TRBV2	TRBJ1-3	.	.
CASSQTSGRVYEQYF	TGTGCCAGTAGTCAGACTAGCGGGAGGGTCTACGAGCAGTACTTC	TRBV19	TRBJ2-7	TRBD2	once
CASRLTHVRETQYF	TGTGCCAGCAGACTAACTCACGTGCGGGAGACCCAGTACTTC	TRBV27	TRBJ2-5	.	.
CASSEAPGQGYGYTF	TGTGCCAGCAGTGAAGCCCCGGGACAGGGCTATGGCTACACCTTC	TRBV6-1	TRBJ1-2	TRBD1	.
CASSERVGGYTF	TGTGCCAGCAGTGAAAGGGTGGGTGGCTACACCTTC	TRBV6-1	TRBJ1-2	.	.
CAWSSGRPVYQETQYF	TGTGCCTGGAGTTCGGGCCGCCCCGTGTACCAAGAGACCCAGTACTTC	TRBV30	TRBJ2-5	.	.
CASSFRTAGGYEQYF	TGTGCCAGCAGTTTTCGGACAGCGGGAGGTTACGAGCAGTACTTC	TRBV27	TRBJ2-7	TRBD2	.
CASSLGVGEKLFF	TGTGCCAGCAGCTTGGGGGTAGGGGAAAAACTGTTTTTT	TRBV7-3	TRBJ1-4	.	.
CASSARGEAFF	TGCGCCAGCAGCGCCCGTGGAGAAGCTTTCTTT	TRBV4-3	TRBJ1-1	.	.
CASSMRATNEKLFF	TGTGCCAGTAGTATGAGGGCGACTAATGAAAAACTGTTTTTT	TRBV19	TRBJ1-4	.	few
CSAPLRETQYF	TGCAGTGCTCCGCTTCGGGAGACCCAGTACTTC	TRBV20-1	TRBJ2-5	.	.
CASSPVNGNYNEQFF	TGTGCCAGCTCACCCGTGAACGGGAATTACAATGAGCAGTTCTTC	TRBV18	TRBJ2-1	.	.
CASSPPGHYYGYTF	TGTGCCAGCAGTCCTCCCGGCCATTACTATGGCTACACCTTC	TRBV27	TRBJ1-2	.	.
CASSPGTPRSEQFF	TGCGCCAGCAGCCCAGGTACCCCTAGGAGTGAGCAGTTCTTC	TRBV5-1	TRBJ2-1	.	.
CASRNAGAVQPQHF	TGTGCCAGCAGAAATGCGGGGGCTGTTCAGCCCCAGCATTTT	TRBV28	TRBJ1-5	.	.
CASSPQGGQPQHF	TGTGCCAGCTCACCGCAAGGAGGACAGCCCCAGCATTTT	TRBV18	TRBJ1-5	.	.
CASSDQVTRNQPQHF	TGTGCCAGCAGTGATCAAGTGACACGGAATCAGCCCCAGCATTTT	TRBV6-4	TRBJ1-5	.	.
CASSRTSTDTQYF	TGTGCCAGCAGCCGTACTAGCACAGATACGCAGTATTTT	TRBV6-6	TRBJ2-3	.	.
CASSLWSSYEQYF	TGTGCCAGCAGCTTGTGGAGCTCCTACGAGCAGTACTTC	TRBV5-4	TRBJ2-7	.	.
CASSQGMGSPLHF	TGCGCCAGCAGCCAAGGGATGGGTTCACCCCTCCACTTT	TRBV4-3	TRBJ1-6	.	.
CASSLQQGYGYTF	TGTGCCAGCAGCTTACAACAGGGGTATGGCTACACCTTC	TRBV7-9	TRBJ1-2	TRBD1	.
CASSYRAGVYEQYF	TGTGCCAGCAGTTACAGAGCGGGAGTCTACGAGCAGTACTTC	TRBV6-5	TRBJ2-7	TRBD2	.
CASSLAVYNEQFF	TGTGCCAGCAGCTTAGCTGTCTACAATGAGCAGTTCTTC	TRBV11-2	TRBJ2-1	.	.
CASSYEPGSAGELFF	TGTGCCAGCAGCTACGAACCAGGGAGCGCCGGGGAGCTGTTTTTT	TRBV7-3	TRBJ2-2	.	.
CASRWGSGTDTQYF	TGTGCCAGCAGATGGGGTAGCGGGACAGATACGCAGTATTTT	TRBV7-2	TRBJ2-3	TRBD2	.
CASSSPKTGSEAFF	TGTGCCAGCAGCTCACCTAAGACAGGCTCTGAAGCTTTCTTT	TRBV7-9	TRBJ1-1	.	.
CAISAREPNTGELFF	TGTGCCATCAGTGCAAGGGAACCGAACACCGGGGAGCTGTTTTTT	TRBV10-3	TRBJ2-2	.	.
CASSQDWGAGVGNTIYF	TGTGCCAGCAGCCAAGATTGGGGGGCCGGGGTTGGAAACACCATATATTTT	TRBV4-2	TRBJ1-3	.	once
CASSGSGGGAGNTIYF	TGTGCCAGCAGTGGGTCGGGCGGTGGGGCTGGAAACACCATATATTTT	TRBV2	TRBJ1-3	.	.
CASSRHRDRGYEQYF	TGCGCCAGCAGCAGACACCGGGACAGAGGTTACGAGCAGTACTTC	TRBV5-1	TRBJ2-7	TRBD1	.
CASSSTQETSQYF	TGCGCCAGCAGCTCGACCCAGGAGACTTCGCAGTATTTT	TRBV5-1	TRBJ2-3	.	.
CASSSSQLGRKGHHNEQFF	TGTGCCAGCAGCAGTTCACAACTGGGGCGGAAGGGTCACCACAATGAGCAGTTCTTC	TRBV7-9	TRBJ2-1	.	.
CSVEGEGGRETEAFF	TGCAGCGTTGAAGGGGAGGGAGGGAGGGAGACTGAAGCTTTCTTT	TRBV29-1	TRBJ1-1	.	.
CASSPSGLAGPRIGIEQFF	TGCGCCAGCAGCCCCTCCGGACTAGCGGGCCCCCGGATTGGGATTGAGCAGTTCTTC	TRBV4-1	TRBJ2-1	TRBD2	.
CAYIQVTGSPLHF	TGTGCCTATATACAGGTGACGGGTTCACCCCTCCACTTT	TRBV30	TRBJ1-6	.	.
CATTSGYGDEQYF	TGTGCCACCACTTCAGGGTATGGGGACGAGCAGTACTTC	TRBV2	TRBJ2-7	.	once
CASSMTSGAEQYF	TGTGCCAGCAGCATGACTAGCGGAGCAGAGCAGTACTTC	TRBV7-9	TRBJ2-5	TRBD2	.
CASSYSKGQRVGEQYF	TGTGCCAGCAGTTACTCGAAGGGCCAAAGAGTTGGCGAGCAGTACTTC	TRBV6-5	TRBJ2-7	.	.
CASSLRGSTSGAEETQYF	TGTGCCAGCAGCTTAAGGGGGAGTACTAGCGGGGCTGAAGAGACCCAGTACTTC	TRBV7-7	TRBJ2-5	TRBD2	.
CASSLGLQTYEQYF	TGCGCCAGCAGCTTGGGCCTTCAGACCTACGAGCAGTACTTC	TRBV5-1	TRBJ2-7	.	.
CASSLGQGVKTGELFF	TGTGCCAGCAGCCTCGGACAGGGTGTGAAGACCGGGGAGCTGTTTTTT	TRBV5-5	TRBJ2-2	TRBD1	.
CASSLARGAGTYEQYF	TGTGCCAGCAGTTTGGCCCGGGGAGCGGGCACTTACGAGCAGTACTTC	TRBV6-5	TRBJ2-7	.	.
CASSPPGGQYGYTF	TGTGCCAGCAGTCCCCCGGGAGGGCAATATGGCTACACCTTC	TRBV28	TRBJ1-2	.	.
CASSFTSAKETQYF	TGTGCCAGCAGCTTTACTAGCGCCAAAGAGACCCAGTACTTC	TRBV11-2	TRBJ2-5	TRBD2	.
CASSSGGSLGETQYF	TGTGCCAGCAGCTCGGGGGGCTCTCTCGGGGAGACCCAGTACTTC	TRBV11-1	TRBJ2-5	.	.
CASSETGGVEKLFF	TGTGCCAGCAGTGAGACAGGGGGCGTGGAAAAACTGTTTTTT	TRBV28	TRBJ1-4	TRBD1	.
CASSSGQGTGGYTF	TGTGCCAGCAGTTCCGGACAGGGGACGGGAGGCTACACCTTC	TRBV28	TRBJ1-2	TRBD1	.
CASSSTVRGDSGYTF	TGTGCCAGCAGCTCGACTGTGAGGGGCGATTCGGGCTACACCTTC	TRBV6-5	TRBJ1-2	.	.
CASSLAGGGSNQPQHF	TGTGCCAGCAGCTTGGCCGGGGGCGGCAGCAATCAGCCCCAGCATTTT	TRBV5-4	TRBJ1-5	.	.
CASSFIAGYTDTQYF	TGCGCCAGCAGCTTTATAGCGGGATACACAGATACGCAGTATTTT	TRBV5-1	TRBJ2-3	TRBD2	.
CASSFGAGMNYGYTF	TGCGCCAGCAGCTTTGGCGCAGGGATGAACTATGGCTACACCTTC	TRBV5-1	TRBJ1-2	.	.
CASSHGTSGNNEQFF	TGTGCCAGCTCTCACGGGACTAGCGGAAACAATGAGCAGTTCTTC	TRBV18	TRBJ2-1	TRBD2	.